This entry lists 30 T cell receptor beta chains sequenced from one sample in a study of blood T cell repertoires in COVID-19. Clones were sequenced by immunoSEQ multiplex PCR, and TCRdb holds only the in-frame ones, with some missing. This table has over 250,000 clones, about nine tenths appearing once. The sequenced sample was peripheral blood. All receptors derive from a middle-aged woman who had recovered from COVID-19.

V gene TRBV4-3 combines with J gene TRBJ2-1, with TRBD2 matching 7 bases. CDR3 length equals 15 residues. Per germline, CDR1 LGHNA and CDR2 YSLEER. V was clipped by 8 bases and J by 0 bases; unmatched bases: 7. Here the CDR3 reads CASGAGGSSYNEQFF. The CDR3, as DNA: TGCGCCAGCGGGGCCGGGGGGAGCTCCTACAATGAGCAGTTCTTC.

J is TRBJ1-2 and V is TRBV7-3; 7 nucleotides align to TRBD1. Germline V gene sequence: CDR1 SGHTA, CDR2 FQGTGA. The CDR3 is 14 residues long. The V gene end was trimmed by 4 bases and the J gene end by 7 bases; junction bases not matched to a gene: 9. The CDR3 DNA reads as TGTGCCAGCAGCTCCAGACAGGGAGTAGGTGGCTACACCTTC. Protein product: CASSSRQGVGGYTF.

The rearrangement joins TRBV7-8 to TRBJ2-1; 8 positions match TRBD2. V lost 8 bases, J lost 9 bases, and 15 bases stayed unmatched. The CDR3 spans 15 residues. Germline V lookup: CDR1 SGHVS, CDR2 FQNEAQ. The CDR3 here is CASEIVAGMGGEQFF. CDR3 coding DNA: TGTGCCAGCGAAATAGTAGCGGGGATGGGCGGTGAGCAGTTCTTC.

This chain connects TRBV10-3 to TRBJ1-2; D gene uncertain. V lost 11 bases and J 0 bases, leaving 16 bases between the germline ends. The CDR3 contains 14 residues. From germline, CDR1 is ENHRY and CDR2 SYGVKD. The CDR3 reads CAAGDVNTNYGYTF. Here the CDR3 DNA reads TGTGCCGCCGGAGACGTGAACACTAACTATGGCTACACCTTC.

The chain has TRBV4-2 and TRBJ2-5; the match to TRBD2 covers 13 bases. Germline CDR1 reads LGHNA; CDR2 reads YNFKEQ. The J segment lost 3 bases and the V segment lost 4 bases, leaving 2 bases of the junction unmatched. The CDR3 loop spans 15 amino acids. The CDR3 DNA reads as TGTGCCAGCAGCCCCGGGACTAGCGGGGAAGAGACCCAGTACTTC. It codes for CASSPGTSGEETQYF.

The chain carries TRBV10-3 and TRBJ1-6, with 11 bases fitting TRBD1. CDR3 length: 13 amino acids. V lost 6 bases to trimming and J lost 8 bases; unmatched junction nucleotides: 0. Germline CDR1 is ENHRY and CDR2 is SYGVKD. CDR3 sequence (DNA): TGTGCCATCAGGGGACAGGGGGATTCACCCCTCCACTTT. Residues: CAIRGQGDSPLHF.

The gene calls are TRBV10-1 and TRBJ2-5; D is uncertain. There are 13 residues in the CDR3. V gave up 5 bases and J gave up 2 bases, with 9 bases separating them. Germline loops: CDR1 WNHNN, CDR2 SYGVQD (reference sequence). In DNA form, the CDR3 reads TGCGCCAGCAGTTCACCAGGTCAAGAGACCCAGTACTTC. Its translation is CASSSPGQETQYF.

This rearrangement joins TRBV7-3 to TRBJ2-1, with D unclear. V was clipped by 6 bases and J by 9 bases, with 12 bases between them. CDR1 is SGHTA, CDR2 FQGTGA, per germline. CDR3 length: 12 amino acids. This CDR3 is CASSGGGGEQFF. DNA for the CDR3: TGTGCCAGCAGTGGCGGTGGTGGTGAGCAGTTCTTC. The full variable domain, completed using reference TRBV7-3 and TRBJ2-1, is GAGVSQTPSNKVTEKGKYVELRCDPISGHTALYWYRQSLGQGPEFLIYFQGTGAADDSGLPNDRFFAVRPEGSVSTLKIQRTERGDSAVYLCASSGGGGEQFFGPGTRLTVL.

The V and J genes are TRBV3-1 (or the pseudogene TRBV3-2) and TRBJ2-7, with 9 bases matching TRBD2. Germline-derived CDR1 and CDR2 are LGHDT and YNNKEL (reference sequence). This CDR3 spans 15 amino acids. Trimming took 5 bases from V and 2 from J; bases not matched to a gene: 7. CDR3 sequence reads: CASSFLAGFPYEQYF. CDR3 DNA: TGTGCCAGCAGCTTTCTAGCGGGGTTCCCCTACGAGCAGTACTTC.

This clone has a single count. This chain uses TRBV6-5 with TRBJ1-2; D not certain. The CDR3 consists of 14 residues. Per the germline V gene, CDR1 is MNHEY and CDR2 is SVGAGI. V lost 7 bases and J lost 4, with 16 bases in between. The CDR3 is CASTPGRRAYGYTF. CDR3 DNA: TGTGCCAGCACCCCCGGCCGGAGGGCCTATGGCTACACCTTC.

The rearrangement joins TRBV12-5 to TRBJ2-7; TRBD1 agrees at 9 bases. In germline, CDR1 is LGHNT, CDR2 FRNRAP. CDR3 length: 18 amino acids. Trimming cost V 3 bases and J 3 bases; bases outside gene matches: 15. CDR3 sequence (DNA): TGTGCTAGTGGTTTCCCAAGCAAACAGGGGGCGCTCAGCTACGAGCAGTACTTC. This sequence encodes CASGFPSKQGALSYEQYF.

The chain's CDR3 is CASGRGLGTEAFF. CDR3 coding DNA: TGCGCCAGCGGTCGGGGTTTAGGGACTGAAGCTTTCTTT. This chain joins TRBV5-1 and TRBJ1-1; D gene ambiguous. CDR3 length: 13 amino acids. Trimming removed 7 bases from V and 5 bases from J, with 15 bases in between. Germline-derived CDR1 and CDR2 are SGHRS and YFSETQ. Drawing the rest from reference TRBV5-1 and TRBJ1-1, the complete variable domain is KAGVTQTPRYLIKTRGQQVTLSCSPISGHRSVSWYQQTPGQGLQFLFEYFSETQRNKGNFPGRFSGRQFSNSRSEMNVSTLELGDSALYLCASGRGLGTEAFFGQGTRLTVV.

This chain joins TRBV4-3 and TRBJ2-2, with 12 bases lining up with TRBD1. Per germline, CDR1 LGHNA and CDR2 YSLEER. The trim removed 2 bases at V and 4 bases at J, leaving 8 bases unmatched. This CDR3 comprises 18 residues. CDR3 DNA: TGCGCCAGCAGCCAAAACCGGGACAGGGGGCTAAGCACCGGGGAGCTGTTTTTT. This codes for CASSQNRDRGLSTGELFF.

This chain joins TRBV4-1 and TRBJ1-2, with TRBD1 identical over 9 bases. Germline V gene sequence: CDR1 MGHRA, CDR2 YSYEKL. The CDR3 runs to 19 residues. V shed 1 base and J 2 bases; nucleotides not matched to a gene: 14. DNA for the CDR3: TGCGCCAGCAGCCAAGTATATTCGGGACAGGGTTTGGGGAACTATGGCTACACCTTC. It is translated as CASSQVYSGQGLGNYGYTF.

V gene TRBV6-5 combines with J gene TRBJ1-5; 8 bases match TRBD1. Per germline, CDR1 MNHEY and CDR2 SVGAGI. CDR3 size: 14 residues. The ends lost 4 bases at V and 7 bases at J; junction bases unmatched: 6. The CDR3 spells CASSSGQGGQPQHF. The DNA of the CDR3 is TGTGCCAGCAGTTCAGGACAGGGAGGGCAGCCCCAGCATTTT.

V is TRBV4-2 and J is TRBJ2-5; TRBD2 is a possible D gene (5 bases). Germline CDR1 LGHNA, CDR2 YNFKEQ. The CDR3 runs to 14 residues. V was trimmed by 4 bases and J by 0 bases, leaving 9 bases between them. This chain's CDR3 is CASSLERYQETQYF. In nucleotides, the CDR3 is TGTGCCAGCAGCCTTGAGCGGTACCAAGAGACCCAGTACTTC.

The rearrangement joins TRBV2 to TRBJ1-4; 7 bases fit TRBD1. The CDR3 is 16 amino acids. Germline assignment: CDR1 SNHLY and CDR2 FYNNEI. The V gene end was trimmed by 6 bases and the J gene end by 8 bases; junction bases not matched to a gene: 15. The CDR3, as DNA: TGTGCCAGCAGCCTTGACAGGGTAGGGTTTGGAGAAAAACTGTTTTTT. Protein: CASSLDRVGFGEKLFF.

The chain combines TRBV15 with TRBJ1-6; no clear D. Per the germline V gene, CDR1 is LNHNV and CDR2 is YYDKDF (reference sequence). Trimming shortened V by 3 bases and J by 8 bases, and 20 bases separated the two germline ends. There are 17 residues in the CDR3. The CDR3: CATSSGYSLRRDSPLHF. The CDR3 DNA is TGTGCCACCAGCAGCGGGTACAGCCTCCGGCGGGATTCACCCCTCCACTTT.

This rearrangement joins TRBV5-1 to TRBJ1-6; 7 bases line up with TRBD1. The germline V gene encodes CDR1 SGHRS and CDR2 YFSETQ. This CDR3 region has 14 residues. Losses at the gene ends were 3 bases for V and 7 bases for J; bases not matched to a gene: 4. CDR3 DNA sequence: TGCGCCAGCAGCTCGACAGGGAACAATTCACCCCTCCACTTT. It is translated as CASSSTGNNSPLHF.

For this clone: Other DNA sequences in this sample translate to the same CDR3. The chain uses TRBV2 and TRBJ1-5, with D maybe TRBD1 (5 bases). The V end lost 2 bases, the J end lost 0 bases, and 8 bases lay between the germline ends. The germline V gene encodes CDR1 SNHLY and CDR2 FYNNEI. The CDR3 sequence is 15 residues long. CDR3 sequence: CASSERGYSNQPQHF. CDR3 in DNA: TGTGCCAGCAGTGAAAGGGGTTATAGCAATCAGCCCCAGCATTTT.

The J gene is TRBJ2-7, the V gene TRBV2; 8 bases are shared with TRBD2. Germline loops: CDR1 SNHLY, CDR2 FYNNEI. Losses at the gene ends were 7 bases for V and 3 bases for J; bases not matched to a gene: 8. The CDR3 contains 14 residues. CDR3 residues: CASTPTRGGYEQYF. The CDR3 bases are TGTGCCAGCACCCCTACCCGGGGGGGCTACGAGCAGTACTTC.

This sequence joins TRBV7-3 and TRBJ2-5; TRBD2 aligns across 7 bases. J lost 4 bases, V lost 5 bases, and 7 bases had no gene match. CDR3 length: 14 amino acids. CDR1 and CDR2 (germline): SGHTA, FQGTGA. CDR3 loop: CASSPTSARETQYF. The CDR3 coding sequence is TGTGCCAGCAGCCCAACTAGCGCTAGAGAGACCCAGTACTTC.

The chain carries TRBV4-3 and TRBJ2-4; D is possibly TRBD2 (6 bases). CDR1 is LGHNA, CDR2 YSLEER, per germline. The germline V and J ends were trimmed by 0 bases and 1 base, with 19 bases remaining between them. The CDR3 is 19 residues long. CDR3 protein: CASSQEAGGGVAAKNIQYF. CDR3 bases: TGCGCCAGCAGCCAAGAGGCGGGCGGAGGGGTCGCGGCCAAAAACATTCAGTACTTC.

The DNA for the CDR3 is TGTGCCAGTAGTATGGGTTGGGGGCCCAACTCTGGAAACACCATATATTTT. It encodes CASSMGWGPNSGNTIYF. The V and J genes are TRBV19 and TRBJ1-3, with a possible D match to TRBD1 (6 bases). From germline, CDR1 is LNHDA and CDR2 SQIVND (reference sequence). This CDR3 has 17 residues. Trimming cost V 3 bases and J 0 bases, with 15 bases left between them.

This chain connects TRBV13 to TRBJ1-2; 8 nucleotides line up with TRBD1. From germline, CDR1 is PRHDT and CDR2 FYEKMQ (reference sequence). This CDR3 region has 14 residues. With V trimmed by 4 bases and J by 4 bases, 5 bases remained unmatched. CDR3 sequence: CASSSPTGVYGYTF. CDR3 in DNA: TGTGCCAGCAGCTCCCCGACAGGGGTCTATGGCTACACCTTC.

The chain combines TRBV9 with TRBJ2-7; the match to TRBD1 covers 8 bases. Germline values: CDR1 SGDLS, CDR2 YYNGEE. The CDR3 runs to 15 residues. Germline trimming cut 5 bases from V and 2 bases from J; bases unmatched to any gene: 9. In DNA, the CDR3 is TGTGCCAGCAGTGAAACAGGGGGGCGCCCCTACGAGCAGTACTTC. As protein: CASSETGGRPYEQYF.

J is TRBJ1-2 and V is TRBV19; possibly TRBD1 for D (6 bases). V lost 10 bases to trimming and J lost 5 bases, with 17 bases between them. CDR1 and CDR2 (germline): LNHDA, SQIVND (reference sequence). The CDR3 extends over 13 amino acids. CDR3 residues: CATFGGGRYGYTF. The DNA of the CDR3 is TGTGCCACTTTCGGCGGGGGCCGGTATGGCTACACCTTC.

V is TRBV7-2 and J is TRBJ2-2, with D possibly matching TRBD2 (5 bases). This CDR3 is built from 15 residues. V was shortened by 5 bases and J by 1 base, with 11 bases between the two germline ends. Germline-derived CDR1 and CDR2 are SGHTA and FQGNSA. Here the CDR3 DNA reads TGTGCCAGCAGCCTTTTCGGGGTGAACACCGGGGAGCTGTTTTTT. This codes for CASSLFGVNTGELFF. The complete variable domain, with remaining parts taken from reference TRBV7-2 and TRBJ2-2, reads GAGVSQSPSNKVTEKGKDVELRCDPISGHTALYWYRQSLGQGLEFLIYFQGNSAPDKSGLPSDRFSAERTGGSVSTLTIQRTQQEDSAVYLCASSLFGVNTGELFFGEGSRLTVL.

V gene TRBV10-3 combines with J gene TRBJ1-2; D is unresolved. V was trimmed by 4 bases and J by 8 bases, leaving 11 bases between them. CDR1 is ENHRY, CDR2 SYGVKD, per germline. This CDR3 spans 12 amino acids. The CDR3 here is CAISGVRVGYTF. In DNA form, the CDR3 reads TGTGCCATCAGTGGAGTCCGGGTGGGCTACACCTTC.

In this sample, this clone turned up once. The CDR3, as DNA: TGTGCCAGCAGCCAGGAAGGACAGGGAGGGGGCTACACCTTC. The encoded protein is CASSQEGQGGGYTF. The chain is built from TRBV3-1 (or the pseudogene TRBV3-2) and TRBJ1-2, with 8 nucleotides matching TRBD1. The CDR3 runs to 14 residues. Germline CDR1 LGHDT, CDR2 YNNKEL (reference sequence). Trimming at V came to 3 bases and at J to 8 bases, leaving 8 bases not matched to a gene.